Presented here are 21 T cell receptor beta chains from one specimen sequenced in a study of blood T cell repertoires in COVID-19. This table comes from immunoSEQ multiplex PCR, and its TCRdb copy is limited to in-frame clones, with some not included. This table holds roughly 97,000 clones, approximately 80% found once. Sequencing used peripheral blood. The receptor source for this set is a man aged 60 to 75 with acute or convalescent COVID-19.

The rearrangement uses TRBV7-2 and TRBJ2-7; 8 bases agree with TRBD1. CDR1 and CDR2 from the germline V gene are SGHTA and FQGNSA. Trimming at V came to 3 bases and at J to 0 bases, leaving 4 bases not matched to a gene. This CDR3 region has 15 residues. The CDR3 sequence is CASSFRTGSSYEQYV. CDR3 sequence (DNA): TGTGCCAGCAGCTTCCGGACAGGGAGCTCCTACGAGCAGTACGTC.

This clone was seen just once. J is TRBJ1-6 and V is TRBV30; TRBD1 might be the D (6 bases). The CDR3 sequence is 13 residues long. Germline values: CDR1 GTSNPN, CDR2 SVGIG (reference sequence). V was shortened by 5 bases and J by 7 bases, with 12 bases between the two germline ends. The DNA of the CDR3 is TGTGCCTGGGCCGGGACACAGAATTCACCCCTCCACTTT. Protein product: CAWAGTQNSPLHF.

V and J are TRBV6-2 or TRBV6-3 and TRBJ2-3; D is perhaps TRBD1 (6 bases). Trimming took 5 bases from V and 1 from J, leaving 22 bases between them. Germline CDR1 reads MNHEY; CDR2 reads SVGEGT. CDR3 length: 18 amino acids. The CDR3 coding sequence is TGTGCCAGCAGTGACTACCCTCCAAACCACAGGGGCACAGATACGCAGTATTTT. Amino acid sequence: CASSDYPPNHRGTDTQYF.

The chain joins TRBV4-3 to TRBJ2-1; 12 nucleotides agree with TRBD2. The germline V gene has CDR1 LGHNA and CDR2 YSLEER. The CDR3 loop spans 14 amino acids. Germline trimming cut 4 bases from V and 7 bases from J; bases unmatched to any gene: 2. The CDR3 nucleotides read TGCGCCAGCAGCCCTGGACTAGCGGGAAATGAGCAGTTCTTC. This sequence encodes CASSPGLAGNEQFF.

This clone occurred once. The chain is built from TRBV28 and TRBJ1-5; D remains ambiguous. The V end was cut by 2 bases, the J end by 3 bases, with 8 bases between. This CDR3 region has 14 residues. The germline gives CDR1 MDHEN, CDR2 SYDVKM. The DNA of the CDR3 is TGTGCCAGCAGTTTAGTTACAGTCAATCAGCCCCAGCATTTT. This gives the protein CASSLVTVNQPQHF. Drawing the rest from reference TRBV28 and TRBJ1-5, the complete variable domain is DVKVTQSSRYLVKRTGEKVFLECVQDMDHENMFWYRQDPGLGLRLIYFSYDVKMKEKGDIPEGYSVSREKKERFSLILESASTNQTSMYLCASSLVTVNQPQHFGDGTRLSIL.

This clone was seen only once. This rearrangement joins TRBV6-5 to TRBJ1-4; weak D call: TRBD1 (6 bases). V shed 0 bases and J shed 5 bases, with 10 bases lying between them. Germline V gives CDR1 MNHEY, CDR2 SVGAGI. There are 15 residues in the CDR3. CDR3: CASSYSRQGNEKLFF. In nucleotides, the CDR3 is TGTGCCAGCAGTTACTCGAGGCAGGGGAATGAAAAACTGTTTTTT.

This sequence joins TRBV4-3 and TRBJ1-6; no clear D. The germline V gene encodes CDR1 LGHNA and CDR2 YSLEER. CDR3 length: 15 residues. Deletions cut 2 bases from V and 7 bases from J, with 12 bases between. CDR3 protein: CASSQRSDGNSPLHF. The CDR3, as DNA: TGCGCCAGCAGCCAACGGAGTGATGGGAATTCACCCCTCCACTTT.

The chain links TRBV7-8 to TRBJ1-5; 9 nucleotides align to TRBD1. Germline CDR1 reads SGHVS; CDR2 reads FQNEAQ. V was pared by 5 bases and J by 5 bases, with 4 bases of the junction left unmatched. The CDR3 totals 14 residues. Here the CDR3 reads CASSIRTGDQPQHF. The CDR3 DNA is TGTGCCAGCAGCATTCGGACAGGGGATCAGCCCCAGCATTTT.

The rearrangement joins TRBV6-6 to TRBJ1-2, with D possibly being TRBD1 (5 bases). Trimming took 6 bases from V and 0 from J, leaving 11 bases between them. CDR3 length: 14 amino acids. CDR1 and CDR2 (germline): MNHNY, SVGAGI (reference sequence). In nucleotides, the CDR3 is TGTGCCAGCAGGGGGCCTCTTTCTAACTATGGCTACACCTTC. Residues: CASRGPLSNYGYTF.

This chain joins TRBV7-9 and TRBJ1-1, with D possibly being TRBD1 (6 bases). The CDR3 sequence is 15 residues long. V shed 4 bases and J shed 4 bases, with 16 bases lying between them. CDR1 and CDR2 from the germline V gene are SEHNR and FQNEAQ (reference sequence). This CDR3 reads CASSSGGSGVTEAFF. The CDR3, as DNA: TGTGCCAGCAGCTCAGGTGGGTCAGGGGTCACTGAAGCTTTCTTT.

The V gene is TRBV6-1, the J gene TRBJ1-1; D is perhaps TRBD1 (6 bases). The CDR3 has 16 amino acids. Trimming shortened V by 3 bases and J by 1 base, and 15 bases separated the two germline ends. Germline values: CDR1 MNHNS, CDR2 SASEGT. The CDR3 loop is CASSDILGGRNTEAFF. The DNA for the CDR3 is TGTGCCAGCAGTGACATTCTTGGGGGCAGGAACACTGAAGCTTTCTTT.

V is TRBV9 and J is TRBJ2-2; 9 nucleotides match TRBD1. Germline loops: CDR1 SGDLS, CDR2 YYNGEE. The CDR3 loop spans 16 amino acids. The V gene end was trimmed by 2 bases and the J gene end by 0 bases; junction bases not matched to a gene: 2. The DNA of the CDR3 is TGTGCCAGCAGCGTGACAGGGGGACCGAACACCGGGGAGCTGTTTTTT. Residues: CASSVTGGPNTGELFF.

V is TRBV10-3 and J is TRBJ2-1; tentatively, D is TRBD1 (5 bases). Looked up from germline, CDR1 is ENHRY and CDR2 is SYGVKD. V shed 10 bases and J shed 1 base, with 11 bases lying between them. The CDR3 consists of 13 residues. This CDR3 reads CATTQGSYNEQFF. The CDR3 DNA reads as TGTGCCACCACCCAGGGATCCTACAATGAGCAGTTCTTC.

The chain combines TRBV6-5 with TRBJ2-5, with 11 bases identical to TRBD1. V gave up 5 bases and J gave up 7 bases; unmatched junction bases: 9. The length of the CDR3 is 15 residues. Germline values: CDR1 MNHEY, CDR2 SVGAGI. CDR3 residues: CASSHFGQGAGTQYF. The CDR3 DNA reads TGTGCCAGCAGTCACTTCGGACAGGGGGCCGGGACCCAGTACTTC.

V gene TRBV5-1 combines with J gene TRBJ2-3; 8 nucleotides match TRBD1. CDR3 length: 16 amino acids. V lost 4 bases, J lost 4 bases, and 11 bases stayed unmatched. Germline assignment: CDR1 SGHRS and CDR2 YFSETQ. CDR3 loop: CASSLPPTGDPDTQYF. Written as DNA, the CDR3 is TGCGCCAGCAGCCTACCACCGACAGGGGATCCAGATACGCAGTATTTT.

CDR3 DNA: TGCAGCGCCGGGGGACAGGGGGCAGTTCACACTGAAGCTTTCTTT. It translates to CSAGGQGAVHTEAFF. The chain uses TRBV29-1 and TRBJ1-1; 12 nucleotides line up with TRBD1. This CDR3 region has 15 residues. The germline V gene encodes CDR1 SQVTM and CDR2 ANQGSEA. V shed 7 bases, J shed 3 bases, and the junction held 9 bases outside the gene matches.

The rearrangement links TRBV3-1 (or the pseudogene TRBV3-2) to TRBJ1-2; D not resolved. Germline V gives CDR1 LGHDT, CDR2 YNNKEL (reference sequence). V was trimmed by 4 bases and J by 8 bases, leaving 5 bases between them. The CDR3 spans 10 residues. The CDR3 loop reads CASSLTGYTF. The DNA of the CDR3 is TGTGCCAGCAGCCTGACAGGCTACACCTTC.

This chain links TRBV28 with TRBJ1-1; D unresolved. The V gene's germline CDR1 is MDHEN and CDR2 SYDVKM. The ends were cut back, 7 bases at V and 0 bases at J, with 9 bases in the middle. The CDR3 runs 13 residues. The CDR3 DNA reads TGTGCCAGCAAACCGAGGATGAACACTGAAGCTTTCTTT. It is translated as CASKPRMNTEAFF.

This chain connects TRBV11-3 to TRBJ2-2; tentatively, D is TRBD2 (5 bases). CDR1 and CDR2 (germline): SGHNT, YENEEA. The CDR3 sequence is 14 residues long. Trimming shortened V by 4 bases and J by 6 bases, and 12 bases separated the two germline ends. CDR3 residues: CASSYRETSGELFF. The DNA of the CDR3 is TGTGCCAGCAGCTACCGGGAAACCTCCGGGGAGCTGTTTTTT.

This clone was counted a single time. This chain uses TRBV29-1 with TRBJ1-1; no clear D gene. Germline values: CDR1 SQVTM, CDR2 ANQGSEA. There are 13 residues in the CDR3. V was clipped by 2 bases and J by 0 bases, with 7 bases between them. CDR3: CSVETGLNTEAFF. The CDR3, as DNA: TGCAGCGTTGAAACGGGTTTGAACACTGAAGCTTTCTTT.

Details on this clone: The conserved phenylalanine or tryptophan normally closing the CDR3 is absent here, so this likely arose from a read error. The DNA is left out, because the CDR3 cannot be placed on it with certainty; the CDR3 is given as TCRdb lists it. J is TRBJ2-7 and V is TRBV10-3; the D call in the table, TRBD2, was not verified against the DNA. 12 amino acids form the CDR3, both terminal residues included. From germline, CDR1 is ENHRY and CDR2 SYGVKD. The CDR3 loop is CAISESWTSLFL.